This TCR beta chain comes out of a study of shared clonotypes between healthy human individuals. Overall study context: The donor pool was made up of two women and three men aged 18 to 49.

The protocol was immunoSEQ multiplex PCR, while the TCRdb copy is restricted to in-frame clones and leaves out a portion. Here the sample spans more than 2 million clones, 90% to 95% being singletons. Per germline, CDR1 SNHLY and CDR2 FYNNEI. The V and J ends lost 2 bases and 6 bases respectively, with 14 bases between them. CDR3 length: 15 amino acids. This clone has only one observation. The chain couples TRBV2 to TRBJ1-5, with D hard to call. The sequenced material came from naive CD4+ T cells sorted from blood. Subset in this sample: CD45RA+ positively selected. This clonotype originated in a young man in good health. The DNA of the CDR3 is TGTGCCAGCAGTGAAAGGACGGGAGGAATTCAGCCCCAGCATTTT. It is translated as CASSERTGGIQPQHF.